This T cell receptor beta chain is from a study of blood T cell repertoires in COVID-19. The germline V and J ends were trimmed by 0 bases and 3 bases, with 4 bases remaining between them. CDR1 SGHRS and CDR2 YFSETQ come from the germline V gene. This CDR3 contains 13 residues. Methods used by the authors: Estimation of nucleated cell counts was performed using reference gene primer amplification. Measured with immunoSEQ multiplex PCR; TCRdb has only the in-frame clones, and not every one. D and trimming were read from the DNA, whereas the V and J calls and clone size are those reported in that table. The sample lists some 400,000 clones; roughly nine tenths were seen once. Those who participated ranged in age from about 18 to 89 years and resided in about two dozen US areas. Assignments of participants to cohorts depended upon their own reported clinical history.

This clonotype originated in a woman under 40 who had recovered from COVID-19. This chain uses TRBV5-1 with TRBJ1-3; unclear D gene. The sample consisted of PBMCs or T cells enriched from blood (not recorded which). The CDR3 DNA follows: TGCGCCAGCAGCTTGGTTAGTGGAAACACCATATATTTT. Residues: CASSLVSGNTIYF.